This passage covers 2 T cell receptor beta chains from one sample sequenced in a study of T cells in Graves' hyperthyroidism and ophthalmopathy. Researchers took RNA transcripts and amplified the TCR beta CDR3 regions from them. Primed by the HTBI set, a first-round RT-PCR was run on the TCR CDR3. TCRdb re-called the multiplex PCR reads with MiXCR, one entry per CDR3 protein. The data contain 300,000 to 450,000 distinct CDR3 sequences, approximately 14% of them seen just once; the ten biggest clones take up approximately 11%. The sequenced material came from blood. Receptors were obtained from a woman aged 55-70 years with Graves' hyperthyroidism.

The chain recombines TRBV7-9 with TRBJ2-2; 8 bases line up with TRBD2. Germline values: CDR1 SEHNR, CDR2 FQNEAQ (reference sequence). Trimming removed 5 bases from V and 0 bases from J; junction bases left unmatched: 2. The CDR3 has 15 amino acids. In nucleotides, the CDR3 is TGTGCCAGCAGCCCGCGGGGGGCGAACACCGGGGAGCTGTTTTTT. Its protein is CASSPRGANTGELFF.

Note on this clonotype: A read error is possible here, since a much larger clone lies one base away. V usage is TRBV12-3 or TRBV12-4 and J usage is TRBJ2-3, with D unclear. The germline V and J ends were trimmed by 6 bases and 2 bases, with 9 bases remaining between them. This CDR3 contains 13 residues. The CDR3, as DNA: TGTGCCAGCAGGAGACCTCACACAGATACGCAGTATTTT. Translation gives CASRRPHTDTQYF.